This section outlines one T cell receptor (beta chain) sequence together with its context. This sample is drawn from a study of shared clonotypes between healthy human individuals. The germline V and J ends were trimmed by 4 bases and 2 bases, with 10 bases remaining between them. The length of the CDR3 is 13 residues. CDR1 is SGHRS and CDR2 is YFSETQ in the germline V gene. The table came from immunoSEQ multiplex PCR; TCRdb's copy has only in-frame clones and leaves some out. The sample includes about 2 million clones, 95% of them seen just once. This sequence was found in a man in his late teens or twenties in good health. Sample: naive CD4+ T cells sorted from blood. Subset meaning: CD45RA+ positively selected. The chain couples TRBV5-1 to TRBJ2-7; possible D gene TRBD1, 6 bases. CDR3 loop: CASSIAGAYEQYF. The CDR3 DNA reads as TGCGCCAGCAGCATCGCAGGGGCCTACGAGCAGTACTTC.